A single sample is the source of the 27 T cell receptor beta chains below, sequenced in a study of CD8+CD57+ T cells in acquired aplastic anemia. By flow cytometry, patients selected for sequencing had shown an expansion of CD8+CD57+ cells. TCR beta VDJ and CDR3 profiling used genomic DNA as template. TCRdb used MiXCR to reprocess the reads, holding one entry per CDR3 protein. Of 120,000 or so distinct CDR3 sequences in the sample, about 40% were seen once. Sequencing was performed on sorted CD4+, CD8+, or CD8+CD57+ T cells (not recorded which) from PBMCs. The receptor source for this set is a human donor with aplastic anemia.

This clonotype occurred many times. V usage is TRBV29-1 and J usage is TRBJ2-3; D is uncertain. CDR1 is SQVTM, CDR2 ANQGSEA, per germline. This CDR3 has 14 amino acids. Trimming removed 1 base from V and 0 bases from J, with 8 bases in between. This chain's CDR3 is CSVEAGPSTDTQYF. CDR3 nucleotides: TGCAGCGTTGAAGCTGGCCCTAGCACAGATACGCAGTATTTT.

This clonotype was recorded a few times. The rearrangement joins TRBV4-1 to TRBJ1-1, with D maybe TRBD1 (6 bases). CDR1 is MGHRA, CDR2 YSYEKL, per germline. The CDR3 is 16 residues long. V was shortened by 4 bases and J by 2 bases, with 17 bases between the two germline ends. Here the CDR3 reads CASSLSGGTKNTEAFF. DNA of the CDR3: TGCGCCAGCAGCCTATCTGGGGGGACAAAAAACACTGAAGCTTTCTTT.

This clonotype has a handful of counts. It may be a read error: a sequence one base away is much more abundant. The chain employs TRBV5-1 and TRBJ2-3; 11 nucleotides align to TRBD1. The CDR3 is 15 residues long. Germline values: CDR1 SGHRS, CDR2 YFSETQ. The V gene end was trimmed by 1 base and the J gene end by 4 bases; junction bases not matched to a gene: 2. The CDR3 region is CASSLKGQGADTQYF. CDR3 sequence (DNA): TGCGCCAGCAGCTTGAAGGGACAGGGGGCAGATACGCAGTATTTT.

Only a few counts were recorded for this clonotype. This chain connects TRBV24-1 to TRBJ2-3, with D unresolved. The length of the CDR3 is 12 residues. Trimming shortened V by 2 bases and J by 5 bases, and 4 bases separated the two germline ends. CDR1 KGHDR and CDR2 SFDVKD come from the germline V gene. For the CDR3, the DNA is TGTGCCACCAGTGATTGGGGAGATACGCAGTATTTT. It encodes CATSDWGDTQYF.

This clonotype was recorded a few times. The rearrangement uses TRBV2 and TRBJ1-2; D unclear. Germline V gives CDR1 SNHLY, CDR2 FYNNEI. Deletions cut 0 bases from V and 4 bases from J, with 3 bases between. CDR3 length: 12 amino acids. In nucleotides, the CDR3 is TGTGCCAGCAGTGAAGCCAGCTATGGCTACACCTTC. Protein product: CASSEASYGYTF.

V gene TRBV7-3 combines with J gene TRBJ1-2; possible D gene TRBD1, 5 bases. Trimming took 5 bases from V and 1 from J, leaving 8 bases between them. This CDR3 has 13 amino acids. Germline CDR1 reads SGHTA; CDR2 reads FQGTGA. The CDR3 protein is CASSQTVNYGYTF. The CDR3 DNA reads as TGTGCCAGCAGCCAGACAGTTAACTATGGCTACACCTTC.

CDR3 region: CASSTQRGGETQYF. CDR3 nucleotides: TGTGCCAGCAGCACCCAGCGGGGCGGGGAGACCCAGTACTTC. V is TRBV5-4 and J is TRBJ2-5, with TRBD2 matching over 7 bases. V shed 4 bases, J shed 5 bases, and the junction held 8 bases outside the gene matches. This CDR3 is built from 14 residues. The germline V gene has CDR1 SGHNT and CDR2 YYREEE (reference sequence). Combining the CDR3 with reference TRBV5-4 and TRBJ2-5 gives the whole variable domain ETGVTQSPTHLIKTRGQQVTLRCSSQSGHNTVSWYQQALGQGPQFIFQYYREEENGRGNFPPRFSGLQFPNYSSELNVNALELDDSALYLCASSTQRGGETQYFGPGTRLLVL.

This clonotype was observed at least ten times. The rearrangement links TRBV7-2 to TRBJ1-1, with D unclear. CDR1 SGHTA and CDR2 FQGNSA come from the germline V gene. This CDR3 comprises 13 residues. Deletions cut 5 bases from V and 3 bases from J, with 10 bases between. The CDR3: CASSPLGYTEAFF. The CDR3, as DNA: TGTGCCAGCAGCCCCCTGGGGTACACTGAAGCTTTCTTT.

The chain carries TRBV11-1 and TRBJ2-1, with 10 bases matching TRBD1. Near its end, the DNA agrees better with TRBJ2-7, so the J call may be wrong. This CDR3 comprises 15 residues. Germline V gives CDR1 SGHAT, CDR2 FQDESV (reference sequence). The CDR3 bases are TGTGCCAGCAGCCCGAGGACAGGGGGTTTTCGGGAGCAGTACTTC. It yields the protein CASSPRTGGFREQYF.

This clonotype was counted many times. This chain joins TRBV3-1 and TRBJ2-7; D remains ambiguous. Germline values: CDR1 LGHDT, CDR2 YNNKEL (reference sequence). V lost 0 bases to trimming and J lost 8 bases, with 11 bases between them. This CDR3 has 13 amino acids. The CDR3 sequence is CASSQDAYSKQYF. DNA for the CDR3: TGTGCCAGCAGCCAAGACGCTTATTCGAAGCAGTACTTC.

Remarks on this clonotype: The junction does not match germline at one end; this may be a read error. The chain recombines TRBV9 with TRBJ1-2, with TRBD1 as a possible D gene (6 bases). The CDR3 is 20 amino acids. Germline CDR1 reads SGDLS; CDR2 reads YYNGEE. The CDR3 region is CASSVAETYREKSSNYGYTF. The CDR3 DNA reads TGCGCCAGCAGCGTAGCCGAAACTTACAGGGAGAAGTCTTCTAACTATGGCTACACCTTC.

The count of this clonotype is one. One end of the junction varies from germline; a read error may be responsible. The chain combines TRBV15 with TRBJ2-3; 7 bases line up with TRBD2. The germline CDR1 and CDR2 sequences are LNHNV and YYDKDF (reference sequence). The CDR3 extends over 17 amino acids. The CDR3 region is CASSSLSSGASTDTQYF. CDR3 DNA: TGTGCCAGCAGCTCCCTGTCTAGCGGAGCAAGCACAGATACGCAGTATTTT.

Of note for this clonotype: A much larger clone lies a single base off, so this may be a read error. The rearrangement links TRBV6-1 to TRBJ1-1; no firm D call. The CDR3 totals 15 residues. Trimming shortened V by 7 bases and J by 4 bases, and 19 bases separated the two germline ends. CDR1 is MNHNS and CDR2 is SASEGT in the germline V gene. CDR3 in amino acids: CASIRAGTMSTEAFF. In DNA form, the CDR3 reads TGTGCCAGCATTAGGGCAGGAACCATGAGCACTGAAGCTTTCTTT.

This clonotype appeared many times. This rearrangement joins TRBV7-2 to TRBJ1-5; D ambiguous. In germline, CDR1 is SGHTA, CDR2 FQGNSA. The CDR3 runs 15 residues. The ends were cut back, 3 bases at V and 1 base at J, with 10 bases in the middle. This CDR3 reads CASSFYLGSNQPQHF. The CDR3 bases are TGTGCCAGCAGCTTTTACCTGGGGAGCAATCAGCCCCAGCATTTT.

This clonotype was observed at least ten times. The V and J genes are TRBV10-3 and TRBJ1-2; D gene uncertain. Germline CDR1 ENHRY, CDR2 SYGVKD. This CDR3 is built from 14 residues. V lost 8 bases and J lost 7, with 20 bases in between. Here the CDR3 reads CAIGNDGINGGYTF. The CDR3 region has the DNA TGTGCCATCGGAAACGACGGGATAAATGGTGGCTACACCTTC.

This clonotype occurred many times. The chain combines TRBV6-1 with TRBJ2-7; D is unclear. The CDR3 totals 13 residues. Germline V lookup: CDR1 MNHNS, CDR2 SASEGT. The V gene lost 8 bases and the J gene lost 1 base, with 12 bases spanning the gap. CDR3 sequence reads: CASLGPQSYEQYV. The CDR3 DNA sequence: TGTGCCAGCTTGGGCCCCCAGTCCTACGAGCAGTACGTC.

This clonotype appeared many times. This CDR3 is CASSRVAVGETQYF. DNA for the CDR3: TGCGCCAGCAGCCGTGTAGCGGTGGGGGAGACCCAGTACTTC. The rearrangement uses TRBV4-1 and TRBJ2-5; D might be TRBD2 (6 bases). Germline V gene sequence: CDR1 MGHRA, CDR2 YSYEKL. Trimming removed 4 bases at V and 5 bases at J, with 14 bases between. The CDR3 runs 14 residues.

Concerning this clonotype itself: A much larger clonotype is one base distant, so this may be a read error. The rearrangement uses TRBV6-2 or TRBV6-3 and TRBJ1-6; possibly TRBD1 for D (6 bases). Germline V gene data show CDR1 as MNHEY and CDR2 as SVGEGT. The CDR3 is made up of 15 amino acids. CDR3 sequence (DNA): TGTGCCGGCAGTTATTGGCAGGGGAGTGATTCACCCCTCCACTTT. The encoded protein is CAGSYWQGSDSPLHF.

A few counts support this clonotype. One end of the junction does not line up with germline, which may come from a read error. This rearrangement joins TRBV10-2 to TRBJ2-2; a weak D match, TRBD1 (6 bases). This CDR3 contains 13 residues. Germline CDR1 reads WSHSY; CDR2 reads SAAADI. This chain's CDR3 is CASGTGRNGELFF. CDR3 sequence (DNA): TGTGCCAGCGGCACAGGGAGAAACGGGGAGCTGTTTTTT.

This clonotype has ten or more counts. The genes are TRBV7-9 and TRBJ2-7, with D possibly matching TRBD2 (6 bases). Trimming left V 5 bases short and J 4 bases short, with 12 bases between. Germline V gene sequence: CDR1 SEHNR, CDR2 FQNEAQ (reference sequence). The CDR3 loop spans 13 amino acids. This CDR3 is CASSPVGGYEQYV. The CDR3 DNA reads TGTGCCAGCAGCCCCGTGGGGGGTTACGAGCAGTACGTC.

This clonotype was counted between two and nine times. The chain links TRBV11-2 to TRBJ2-1; 8 bases map to TRBD2. Germline V CDR1 and CDR2: SGHAT, FQNNGV. The CDR3 has 15 residues. V was clipped by 3 bases and J by 0 bases; unmatched bases: 1. This CDR3 reads CASSFSGASYNEQFF. CDR3 DNA: TGTGCCAGCAGCTTTAGCGGGGCCTCCTACAATGAGCAGTTCTTC.

A word on this clonotype: Just one base apart from a much larger clone, this may be a read error. The rearrangement joins TRBV6-5 to TRBJ2-1, with D tentatively TRBD2 (5 bases). In germline, CDR1 is MNHEY, CDR2 SVGAGI. This CDR3 is 15 amino acids long. As DNA, the CDR3 is TGTGCCAGCAGTTACTCGGATGGGAGCTACGATGAGCAGTTCTTC. Its translation is CASSYSDGSYDEQFF.

This chain uses TRBV6-5 with TRBJ1-5; D is undetermined. V shed 4 bases and J shed 4 bases, with 8 bases lying between them. The CDR3 sequence is 13 residues long. Germline V lookup: CDR1 MNHEY, CDR2 SVGAGI. CDR3: CASSWALNQPQHF. Written as DNA, the CDR3 is TGTGCCAGCAGTTGGGCACTAAATCAGCCCCAGCATTTT.

This clonotype appeared many times. V is TRBV6-1 and J is TRBJ2-1; 11 bases are a match to TRBD2. J lost 6 bases, V lost 8 bases, and 6 bases had no gene match. Germline lookup yields CDR1 MNHNS and CDR2 SASEGT. The CDR3 extends over 14 amino acids. CDR3 coding DNA: TGTGCCAGCCACATTAGCGGGGGGGGCAATGAGCAGTTCTTC. This sequence encodes CASHISGGGNEQFF.

This clonotype was counted only a few times. This chain joins TRBV12-3 or TRBV12-4 and TRBJ1-2; a possible D gene is TRBD1 (5 bases). The CDR3 runs 15 residues. V was cut by 6 bases and J by 1 base, with 15 bases left in between. In nucleotides, the CDR3 is TGTGCCAGCAGCTCACCAGGACATAATAACTATGGCTACACCTTC. Translated, it gives CASSSPGHNNYGYTF.

The DNA for the CDR3 is TGTGCCATCAGTGAACAATACAATGAGCAGTTCTTC. Protein product: CAISEQYNEQFF. The V call is TRBV10-3, the J call TRBJ2-1, with D uncertain. In germline, CDR1 is ENHRY, CDR2 SYGVKD. This CDR3 has 12 amino acids. Trimming cost V 3 bases and J 4 bases, with 4 bases left between them.

The V gene is TRBV12-3 or TRBV12-4, the J gene TRBJ2-2; possibly TRBD1 for D (6 bases). V was trimmed by 2 bases and J by 1 base, leaving 11 bases between them. CDR3 length: 16 amino acids. CDR3 bases: TGTGCCAGCAGTTTAATAACAGGGATGAACACCGGGGAGCTGTTTTTT. It encodes CASSLITGMNTGELFF.